A single sample is the source of the 12 T cell receptor beta chains below, sequenced in a study of OX40 agonist ivuxolimab in advanced cancers. Using immunoSEQ multiplex PCR, the repertoire was profiled, and TCRdb retains in-frame clones only, with some absent. The table records some 86,000 clones, around 85% of them present only once. The sequenced sample was CD4+ or CD8+ T cells sorted from blood, obtained in a trial of the OX40 agonist ivuxolimab. These receptors all stem from an adult with an advanced solid tumor such as melanoma, head and neck, liver or kidney cancer.

CDR3 DNA sequence: TGTGCCAGCAGTGATGGGACTAGCCGCTACGAGCAGTACTTC. It codes for CASSDGTSRYEQYF. This rearrangement joins TRBV27 to TRBJ2-7; 9 nucleotides agree with TRBD2. Germline CDR1 reads MNHEY; CDR2 reads SMNVEV (reference sequence). This CDR3 contains 14 residues. J lost 3 bases, V lost 5 bases, and 5 bases had no gene match.

The chain links TRBV29-1 to TRBJ2-1; 10 bases agree with TRBD1. CDR1 SQVTM and CDR2 ANQGSEA come from the germline V gene. The CDR3 contains 16 residues. V lost 7 bases and J lost 7; bases outside the gene matches: 16. The CDR3 DNA reads TGCAGCGCCACCGATCCCGGGACAGGGGTGTGGAATGAGCAGTTCTTC. Its translation: CSATDPGTGVWNEQFF.

This chain links TRBV5-8 with TRBJ2-5; 7 nucleotides align to TRBD1. Germline V gene data show CDR1 as SGHTS and CDR2 as YDEGEE. V dropped 2 bases and J dropped 5; count of bases not matched to a gene: 15. This CDR3 is 17 amino acids long. This CDR3 reads CASSFMLGGNVAETQYF. CDR3 nucleotides: TGTGCCAGCAGCTTCATGTTAGGGGGCAATGTTGCGGAGACCCAGTACTTC.

The chain has TRBV7-3 and TRBJ2-5; 12 bases match TRBD2. CDR1 and CDR2 (germline): SGHTA, FQGTGA. This CDR3 spans 15 amino acids. The J segment lost 4 bases and the V segment lost 3 bases, leaving 3 bases of the junction unmatched. The CDR3 nucleotides read TGTGCCAGCAGCTTGACTAGCGGGAGTGGAGAGACCCAGTACTTC. Amino acid sequence: CASSLTSGSGETQYF.

This rearrangement joins TRBV10-3 to TRBJ1-5; TRBD1 matches 9 bases. Germline loops: CDR1 ENHRY, CDR2 SYGVKD. Losses at the gene ends were 3 bases for V and 4 bases for J; bases not matched to a gene: 7. The CDR3 runs to 16 residues. The CDR3 DNA reads as TGTGCCATCAGTGAAGGGGGACAGGGAGGTAATCAGCCCCAGCATTTT. Amino acid sequence: CAISEGGQGGNQPQHF.

J is TRBJ1-3 and V is TRBV5-1, with D tentatively TRBD1 (5 bases). Germline assignment: CDR1 SGHRS and CDR2 YFSETQ. The CDR3 is 16 residues long. V was pared by 0 bases and J by 0 bases, with 10 bases between. The CDR3 sequence: CASSLEAGPSGNTIYF. Here the CDR3 DNA reads TGCGCCAGCAGCTTGGAGGCAGGGCCCTCTGGAAACACCATATATTTT.

J is TRBJ2-1 and V is TRBV30; D possibly uses TRBD1 or TRBD2 (6 bases each). Germline assignment: CDR1 GTSNPN and CDR2 SVGIG (reference sequence). The CDR3 sequence is 14 residues long. With 3 bases removed from V and 5 bases from J, the gap between germline ends came to 14 bases. CDR3 sequence: CAWREGGVDNEQFF. CDR3 nucleotides: TGTGCCTGGAGGGAGGGGGGAGTAGACAATGAGCAGTTCTTC.

This rearrangement joins TRBV27 to TRBJ2-5; D gene ambiguous. Germline V gene sequence: CDR1 MNHEY, CDR2 SMNVEV (reference sequence). The CDR3 is 12 residues long. V lost 5 bases to trimming and J lost 2 bases, with 6 bases between them. CDR3 coding DNA: TGTGCCAGCAGTGCACATCAAGAGACCCAGTACTTC. It specifies CASSAHQETQYF.

The chain couples TRBV21-1 to TRBJ2-7; TRBD2 is the table's D call, not checked against the DNA. TRBV21-1 is tagged as a pseudogene. The CDR3 runs 15 residues. The chain's CDR3 is CASSKHGRMGYEQYF. DNA of the CDR3: TGTGCCAGCAGCAAACACGGGAGGATGGGCTACGAGCAGTACTTC.

The V gene is TRBV4-1, the J gene TRBJ1-6, with 9 bases lining up with TRBD1. Germline V CDR1 and CDR2: MGHRA, YSYEKL. This CDR3 has 18 residues. The V and J ends lost 0 bases and 7 bases, in that order; junction bases with no gene match: 10. CDR3 protein: CASSQDRVGTGTNSPLHF. The DNA for the CDR3 is TGCGCCAGCAGCCAAGATAGGGTGGGGACAGGGACGAATTCACCCCTCCACTTT.

This clone was seen just once. The chain employs TRBV18 and TRBJ2-2; TRBD2 matches at 8 bases. Germline V gene data show CDR1 as KGHSH and CDR2 as LQKENI. This CDR3 is built from 16 residues. V lost 2 bases, J lost 4 bases, and 6 bases stayed unmatched. The CDR3 loop reads CASSPYIAGSTGELFF. The CDR3, as DNA: TGTGCCAGCTCACCATACATAGCGGGATCCACCGGGGAGCTGTTTTTT.

The rearrangement links TRBV7-3 to TRBJ2-1, with a tentative D call TRBD2 (6 bases). CDR1 SGHTA and CDR2 FQGTGA come from the germline V gene. The CDR3 spans 15 residues. V dropped 1 base and J dropped 0 bases, with 7 bases sitting between them. As DNA, the CDR3 is TGTGCCAGCAGCTTAAGGAGGGCCTCCTACAATGAGCAGTTCTTC. This encodes CASSLRRASYNEQFF.